A selection of T cell receptor beta chains follows, all from one sample in a study of blood T cell repertoires in COVID-19. Clones were sequenced by immunoSEQ multiplex PCR, and TCRdb holds only the in-frame ones, with some missing. The table lists 150,000 to 200,000 clones, 65% to 90% of them singletons, with roughly 15% in the top ten. Material for sequencing was PBMCs or T cells enriched from blood (not recorded which). These receptor sequences come from a man in his fifties or sixties who had recovered from COVID-19. CDR3s include the opening cysteine and the closing phenylalanine or tryptophan. D genes are given only for firm matches. Clone size, where shown, is once, few, many, or a class for clones that have expanded.

>TRBD2|TRBJ2-3|NA|TRBV9
CASSVLAGITDTQYF
TGTGCCAGCAGCGTACTAGCGGGGATCACAGATACGCAGTATTTT
>NA|TRBJ1-1|NA|TRBV9
CASSVATANTEAFF
TGTGCCAGCAGCGTAGCTACCGCGAACACTGAAGCTTTCTTT
>TRBD1|TRBJ2-1|NA|TRBV25-1
CASSGPGQGRNEQFF
TGTGCCAGCAGTGGACCGGGACAGGGTAGGAATGAGCAGTTCTTC
>NA|TRBJ2-7|NA|TRBV19
CASSIRVRDEQYF
TGTGCCAGTAGTATCCGGGTCAGGGACGAGCAGTACTTC
>NA|TRBJ1-6|NA|TRBV6-6
CASRIGSYNSPLHF
TGTGCCAGCAGGATCGGCTCCTATAATTCACCCCTCCACTTT
>NA|TRBJ1-4|once|TRBV7-9
CASSLWTTTNEKLFF
TGTGCCAGCAGCTTATGGACAACAACTAATGAAAAACTGTTTTTT
>TRBD1|TRBJ1-1|NA|TRBV19
CASKDRDSQAFF
TGTGCCAGTAAAGACCGGGACAGTCAAGCTTTCTTT
>NA|TRBJ1-2|NA|TRBV3-1/TRBV3-2
CASSPFAGQSYGYTF
TGTGCCAGCAGCCCATTCGCAGGACAGAGCTATGGCTACACCTTC
>NA|TRBJ2-3|NA|TRBV5-1
CASSLALAVRDTQYF
TGCGCCAGCAGCTTGGCTCTTGCGGTCAGAGATACGCAGTATTTT
>NA|TRBJ1-1|NA|TRBV5-1
CASSLTLTGTEAFF
TGCGCCAGCAGCTTGACCTTGACTGGGACTGAAGCTTTCTTT
>NA|TRBJ1-5|NA|TRBV27
CASNLMIRGWGNQPQHF
TGTGCCAGCAACCTCATGATCAGGGGCTGGGGCAATCAGCCCCAGCATTTT
>NA|TRBJ1-1|NA|TRBV18
CASSPQFGGTNTEAFF
TGTGCCAGCTCACCACAGTTTGGAGGGACGAACACTGAAGCTTTCTTT
>NA|TRBJ1-2|NA|TRBV6-5
CASSYRAGAGYTF
TGTGCCAGCAGTTACCGGGCGGGTGCCGGCTACACCTTC
>NA|TRBJ1-1|few|TRBV9
CASSESRGTEAFF
TGTGCCAGCAGCGAAAGCAGGGGCACTGAAGCTTTCTTT
>TRBD1|TRBJ2-7|NA|TRBV27
CASSFSGTGEHEQYF
TGTGCCAGCAGTTTCAGCGGGACAGGGGAACACGAGCAGTACTTC
>NA|TRBJ1-5|NA|TRBV2
CASSRTVNSNQPQHF
TGTGCCAGCAGTCGGACAGTTAATAGCAATCAGCCCCAGCATTTT
>NA|TRBJ1-2|NA|TRBV6-5
CASRGVGGGYTF
TGTGCCAGCAGGGGGGTTGGAGGGGGCTACACCTTC
>NA|TRBJ1-4|NA|TRBV2
CASRSAGAGVTNEKLFF
TGTGCCAGCAGGTCCGCGGGGGCTGGAGTGACTAATGAAAAACTGTTTTTT
>NA|TRBJ1-2|NA|TRBV10-2
CASSPGLEGYTF
TGCGCCAGCAGTCCAGGGCTGGAGGGCTACACCTTC
>TRBD1|TRBJ1-2|NA|TRBV5-4
CASTPGGTGGSIGYTF
TGTGCCAGCACCCCTGGGGGAACAGGGGGTTCTATAGGCTACACCTTC
>NA|TRBJ1-4|NA|TRBV9
CASSVKGLGEKLFF
TGTGCCAGCAGCGTAAAGGGGCTAGGTGAAAAACTGTTTTTT
>TRBD1|TRBJ2-4|NA|TRBV5-4
CASSSQGASNIQYF
TGTGCCAGCAGCTCACAGGGGGCGAGCAACATTCAGTACTTC
>NA|TRBJ1-3|NA|TRBV2
CASSVGGSGNTIYF
TGTGCCAGCAGTGTGGGAGGCTCTGGAAACACCATATATTTT
>TRBD1|TRBJ1-4|NA|TRBV28
CASREDRGIEKLFF
TGTGCCAGCAGAGAGGACAGGGGAATTGAAAAACTGTTTTTT
>NA|TRBJ2-7|once|TRBV30
CAWRVPQYEQYF
TGTGCCTGGAGGGTCCCTCAGTACGAGCAGTACTTC
>NA|TRBJ1-2|NA|TRBV28
CASSLINQGEVGYTF
TGTGCCAGCAGTTTAATCAACCAAGGGGAGGTTGGCTACACCTTC
>TRBD1|TRBJ1-5|NA|TRBV5-1
CASSLGQGAGNQPQHF
TGCGCCAGCAGCTTGGGACAGGGGGCCGGCAATCAGCCCCAGCATTTT
>NA|TRBJ2-1|NA|TRBV6-5
CASTFTNEQFF
TGTGCCAGCACCTTTACTAATGAGCAGTTCTTC
>NA|TRBJ1-6|NA|TRBV18
CASSIDGNSPLHF
TGTGCCAGCTCAATAGACGGGAATTCACCCCTCCACTTT
>TRBD1|TRBJ2-7|NA|TRBV28
CASRTSDRYYEQYF
TGTGCCAGCAGGACCTCGGACAGGTACTACGAGCAGTACTTC
>NA|TRBJ1-5|once|TRBV7-9
CASSSTGMIQPQHF
TGTGCCAGCAGCTCAACAGGGATGATTCAGCCCCAGCATTTT
>NA|TRBJ2-5|once|TRBV6-5
CASSYRNSGETQYF
TGTGCCAGCAGTTACCGGAATTCGGGAGAGACCCAGTACTTC
>NA|TRBJ2-7|NA|TRBV6-5
CASSYSRQSYEQYF
TGTGCCAGCAGTTACTCGCGACAGTCCTACGAGCAGTACTTC
>NA|TRBJ2-4|NA|TRBV20-1
CSSIRGNIQYF
TGCAGCTCTATACGGGGAAACATTCAGTACTTC
>TRBD1|TRBJ1-5|few|TRBV5-1
CASSLTQTGGDNQPQHF
TGCGCCAGCAGCTTGACCCAGACAGGGGGCGACAATCAGCCCCAGCATTTT
>NA|TRBJ1-6|once|TRBV4-1
CASSQEAGVAYNSPLHF
TGCGCCAGCAGCCAAGAGGCGGGGGTTGCCTATAATTCACCCCTCCACTTT
>TRBD1|TRBJ1-2|NA|TRBV6-5
CASKGQEHNYGYTF
TGTGCCAGCAAGGGACAGGAGCACAACTATGGCTACACCTTC
>NA|TRBJ1-6|NA|TRBV28
CASSWGKVGGSYNSPLHF
TGTGCCAGCAGTTGGGGAAAGGTAGGGGGCTCCTATAATTCACCCCTCCACTTT
>TRBD1|TRBJ1-5|NA|TRBV6-5
CASRQAQGGRPQHF
TGTGCCAGCAGACAAGCACAGGGGGGCCGGCCCCAGCATTTT
>NA|TRBJ1-5|few|TRBV10-1
CASSESGEGQPQHF
TGCGCCAGCAGTGAGTCAGGAGAGGGTCAGCCCCAGCATTTT
>NA|TRBJ1-3|NA|TRBV18
CASSPDRHSGNTIYF
TGTGCCAGCTCGCCAGACAGACACTCTGGAAACACCATATATTTT
>TRBD1|TRBJ2-7|NA|TRBV27
CASSSRTGLEQYF
TGTGCCAGCAGTTCGAGGACAGGGTTAGAGCAGTACTTC
>TRBD1|TRBJ1-6|NA|TRBV7-9
CASSNNVQGYSPLHF
TGTGCCAGCAGCAACAACGTACAGGGGTATTCACCCCTCCACTTT
>NA|TRBJ1-2|NA|TRBV11-2
CASSLDRGSNYGYTF
TGTGCCAGCAGCTTAGATAGGGGATCTAACTATGGCTACACCTTC
>NA|TRBJ1-1|NA|TRBV4-1
CASNLGVMGTEAFF
TGCGCCAGCAATCTAGGGGTTATGGGCACTGAAGCTTTCTTT
>NA|TRBJ2-1|NA|TRBV30
CAWSAGDYNEQFF
TGTGCCTGGAGCGCCGGGGACTACAATGAGCAGTTCTTC
>TRBD1|TRBJ1-5|NA|TRBV4-1
CASSQEMGTGVQPQHF
TGCGCCAGCAGCCAAGAGATGGGAACAGGGGTGCAGCCCCAGCATTTT
>NA|TRBJ1-1|NA|TRBV29-1
CSVGEGQNTEAFF
TGCAGCGTTGGTGAGGGACAGAACACTGAAGCTTTCTTT
>NA|TRBJ1-2|NA|TRBV29-1
CSVDVVAKYGYTF
TGCAGCGTTGATGTGGTCGCGAAATATGGCTACACCTTC
>NA|TRBJ2-7|NA|TRBV27
CASSSQAGYEQYF
TGTGCCAGCAGTTCACAAGCGGGTTACGAGCAGTACTTC
>NA|TRBJ1-6|once|TRBV5-6
CASSLDGFNSPLHF
TGTGCCAGCAGCTTGGACGGGTTCAATTCACCCCTCCACTTT
>NA|TRBJ1-4|NA|TRBV11-2
CASSHRTGNEKLFF
TGTGCCAGCAGCCATCGTACAGGGAATGAAAAACTGTTTTTT
>NA|TRBJ1-5|NA|TRBV7-2
CASSLRRGNQPQHF
TGTGCCAGCAGCTTAAGGAGGGGTAATCAGCCCCAGCATTTT